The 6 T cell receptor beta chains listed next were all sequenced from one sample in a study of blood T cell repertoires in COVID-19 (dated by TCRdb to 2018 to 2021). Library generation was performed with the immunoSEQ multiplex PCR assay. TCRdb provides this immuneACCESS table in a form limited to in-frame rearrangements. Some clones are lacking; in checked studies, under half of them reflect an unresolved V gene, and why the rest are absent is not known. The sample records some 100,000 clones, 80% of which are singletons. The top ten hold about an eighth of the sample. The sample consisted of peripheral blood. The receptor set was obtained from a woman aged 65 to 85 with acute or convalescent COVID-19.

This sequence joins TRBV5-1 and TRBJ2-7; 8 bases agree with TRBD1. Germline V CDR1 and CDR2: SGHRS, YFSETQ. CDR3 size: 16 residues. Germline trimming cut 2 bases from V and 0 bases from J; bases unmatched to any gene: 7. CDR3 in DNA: TGCGCCAGCAGCTTTGGAACAGGGGGTTTCTCCTACGAGCAGTACTTC. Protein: CASSFGTGGFSYEQYF.

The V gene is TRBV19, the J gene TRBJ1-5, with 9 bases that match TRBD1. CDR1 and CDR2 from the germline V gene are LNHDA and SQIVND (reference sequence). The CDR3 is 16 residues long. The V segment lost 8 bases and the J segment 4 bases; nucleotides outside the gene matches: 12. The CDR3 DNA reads TGTGCCAGTTGGGAGGGACAGGGACTTGGGAATCAGCCCCAGCATTTT. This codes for CASWEGQGLGNQPQHF.

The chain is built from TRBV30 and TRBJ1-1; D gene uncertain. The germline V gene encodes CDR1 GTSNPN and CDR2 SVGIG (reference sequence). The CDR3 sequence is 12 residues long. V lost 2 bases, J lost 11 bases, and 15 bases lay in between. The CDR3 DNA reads TGTGCCTGGAGTAGATTTGCGGGAAACGCTTTCTTT. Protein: CAWSRFAGNAFF.

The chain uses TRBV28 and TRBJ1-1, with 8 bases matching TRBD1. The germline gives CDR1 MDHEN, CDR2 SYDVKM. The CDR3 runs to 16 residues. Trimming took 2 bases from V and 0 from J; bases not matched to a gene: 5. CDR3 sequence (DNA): TGTGCCAGCAGTTTACCCACAGGGGGGGTGAACACTGAAGCTTTCTTT. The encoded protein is CASSLPTGGVNTEAFF. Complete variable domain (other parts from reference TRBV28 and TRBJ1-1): DVKVTQSSRYLVKRTGEKVFLECVQDMDHENMFWYRQDPGLGLRLIYFSYDVKMKEKGDIPEGYSVSREKKERFSLILESASTNQTSMYLCASSLPTGGVNTEAFFGQGTRLTVV.

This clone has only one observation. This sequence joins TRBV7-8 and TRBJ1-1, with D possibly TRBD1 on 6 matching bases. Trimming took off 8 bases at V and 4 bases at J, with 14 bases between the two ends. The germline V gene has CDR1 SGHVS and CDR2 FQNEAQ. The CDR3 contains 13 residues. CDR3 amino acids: CASGGGGTTEAFF. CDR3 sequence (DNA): TGTGCCAGCGGAGGGGGGGGGACCACTGAAGCTTTCTTT.

The CDR3 sequence is CASSLRLIGTDTQYF. The CDR3 bases are TGTGCCAGCAGCCTCCGTCTAATCGGCACAGATACGCAGTATTTT. V is TRBV5-4 and J is TRBJ2-3; D is unresolved. V lost 4 bases and J 1 base, leaving 13 bases between the germline ends. The CDR3 loop spans 15 amino acids. Germline CDR1 reads SGHNT; CDR2 reads YYREEE (reference sequence).